The 21 T cell receptor beta chains listed next were all sequenced from one sample in a study of blood T cell repertoires in COVID-19. Profiled with immunoSEQ multiplex PCR; TCRdb holds only in-frame clones, not every one. The sample gives nearly 350,000 clones, approximately 91% of which show up once; just under 7.5% is in the top ten. Source material: peripheral blood. All receptors come from a woman aged 70 to 79 with COVID-19, enrolled during active disease.

The chain carries TRBV7-9 and TRBJ2-1, with a possible D match to TRBD2 (5 bases). Germline CDR1 and CDR2: SEHNR and FQNEAQ (reference sequence). Trimming removed 1 base from V and 8 bases from J, with 12 bases in between. The CDR3 is made up of 14 amino acids. CDR3 loop: CASSLDPAGDEQFF. The DNA of the CDR3 is TGTGCCAGCAGCTTAGATCCGGCCGGGGATGAGCAGTTCTTC. The full variable domain, rest sourced from reference TRBV7-9 and TRBJ2-1, is DTGVSQNPRHKITKRGQNVTFRCDPISEHNRLYWYRQTLGQGPEFLTYFQNEAQLEKSRLLSDRFSAERPKGSFSTLEIQRTEQGDSAMYLCASSLDPAGDEQFFGPGTRLTVL.

The genes are TRBV7-2 and TRBJ1-1; D is possibly TRBD1 (6 bases). CDR1 and CDR2 (germline): SGHTA, FQGNSA. Trimming pared 5 bases from V and 1 base from J, leaving 14 bases between. The CDR3 contains 15 residues. The CDR3 DNA reads TGTGCCAGCAGCCCTTATACGGGACAGAACACTGAAGCTTTCTTT. Amino acid sequence: CASSPYTGQNTEAFF.

The rearrangement joins TRBV28 to TRBJ1-4; 10 bases align to TRBD1. The CDR3 has 12 amino acids. Germline CDR1 MDHEN, CDR2 SYDVKM. The CDR3: CPRDRGNEKLFF. The CDR3 nucleotides are TGTCCTAGGGACAGGGGCAACGAAAAACTGTTTTTT.

Only one count was recorded for this clone. The rearrangement links TRBV28 to TRBJ1-1; the match to TRBD1 covers 11 bases. Unmatched junction bases numbered 6, after V lost 8 bases and J lost 1 base. CDR1 is MDHEN, CDR2 SYDVKM, per germline. The CDR3 loop spans 15 amino acids. DNA for the CDR3: TGTGCCAGCTTAGGACAGGGGGCGGGGAACACTGAAGCTTTCTTT. It yields the protein CASLGQGAGNTEAFF.

The V call is TRBV5-1, the J call TRBJ1-4, with D maybe TRBD1 (6 bases). Looked up from germline, CDR1 is SGHRS and CDR2 is YFSETQ. This CDR3 region has 15 residues. Trimming cost V 5 bases and J 7 bases, with 18 bases left between them. The CDR3 sequence is CASSSTGQGGEKLFF. For the CDR3, the DNA is TGCGCCAGCAGTTCGACAGGTCAAGGGGGTGAAAAACTGTTTTTT.

As for this clone: The same CDR3 arises from other DNA sequences in this sample as well. This chain uses TRBV5-1 with TRBJ1-1, with 7 positions matching TRBD1. Germline V gene lookup returns CDR1 SGHRS and CDR2 YFSETQ. The CDR3 is made up of 14 amino acids. With 4 bases clipped from V and 4 bases from J, the junction kept 7 bases outside the gene matches. The CDR3 region has the DNA TGCGCCAGCAGCCTGGGGCAGGGGGGCACTGAAGCTTTCTTT. This translates into CASSLGQGGTEAFF.

This clone showed up just a few times. This chain connects TRBV6-5 to TRBJ2-3; 11 bases match TRBD1. The germline V gene has CDR1 MNHEY and CDR2 SVGAGI. With 6 bases clipped from V and 4 bases from J, the junction kept 3 bases outside the gene matches. The CDR3 length is 14 residues. The CDR3 DNA reads as TGTGCCAGCAGCCGGGACAGGGGGGCAGATACGCAGTATTTT. Its translation: CASSRDRGADTQYF.

This chain uses TRBV28 with TRBJ1-2, with D possibly matching TRBD1 (5 bases). The CDR3 covers 15 residues. Trimming pared 2 bases from V and 0 bases from J, leaving 10 bases between. Germline CDR1 MDHEN, CDR2 SYDVKM. CDR3 protein: CASSLTIGANYGYTF. The CDR3 coding sequence is TGTGCCAGCAGTTTAACGATAGGGGCTAACTATGGCTACACCTTC.

This chain links TRBV2 with TRBJ2-6, with 11 bases lining up with TRBD1. V shed 5 bases and J 1 base; nucleotides not matched to a gene: 4. CDR3 length: 17 amino acids. Per germline, CDR1 SNHLY and CDR2 FYNNEI. The CDR3 region has the DNA TGTGCCAGCAGTTCCGGGACAGGGGGGTCTGGGGCCAACGTCCTGACTTTC. This gives the protein CASSSGTGGSGANVLTF.

The chain is built from TRBV24-1 and TRBJ2-1; D might be TRBD1 (5 bases). Germline lookup yields CDR1 KGHDR and CDR2 SFDVKD. Trimming stripped 3 bases from V and 4 bases from J, with 6 bases between. This CDR3 has 13 amino acids. In DNA form, the CDR3 reads TGTGCCACCAGTGATCAGGGTTACAATGAGCAGTTCTTC. Translation: CATSDQGYNEQFF.

A note on this clone: Other DNA sequences in the same sample also yield this CDR3. The rearrangement joins TRBV7-2 to TRBJ1-1; no reliable D call. The V end was cut by 1 base, the J end by 1 base, with 7 bases between. Germline loops: CDR1 SGHTA, CDR2 FQGNSA. The CDR3 has 14 amino acids. The CDR3 region has the DNA TGTGCCAGCAGCTTAGGAGCAGGGAACACTGAAGCTTTCTTT. This encodes CASSLGAGNTEAFF. The whole variable domain, remainder taken from reference TRBV7-2 and TRBJ1-1, is GAGVSQSPSNKVTEKGKDVELRCDPISGHTALYWYRQSLGQGLEFLIYFQGNSAPDKSGLPSDRFSAERTGGSVSTLTIQRTQQEDSAVYLCASSLGAGNTEAFFGQGTRLTVV.

The chain couples TRBV6-2 or TRBV6-3 to TRBJ2-5; 11 bases fit TRBD2. Germline trimming cut 6 bases from V and 1 base from J; bases unmatched to any gene: 4. This CDR3 contains 15 residues. Germline V CDR1 and CDR2: MNHEY, SVGEGT. This CDR3 reads CASSPGLAGQETQYF. The CDR3 nucleotides are TGTGCCAGCAGCCCCGGACTAGCGGGCCAAGAGACCCAGTACTTC.

The CDR3 spells CATLLRCRGPGCSGNTIYF. Written as DNA, the CDR3 is TGCGCCACCCTCCTAAGGTGCAGGGGGCCAGGATGCTCTGGAAACACCATATATTTT. The chain joins TRBV23-1 to TRBJ1-3; 8 bases map to TRBD1. TRBV23-1 carries the ORF label, with uncertain function. J gave up 0 bases and V 10 bases, and 20 bases lay outside the gene matches. CDR3 size: 19 residues.

The genes are TRBV19 and TRBJ1-1; 9 nucleotides match TRBD1. The V and J ends lost 7 bases and 5 bases, in that order; junction bases with no gene match: 11. The CDR3 sequence is 15 residues long. Per the germline V gene, CDR1 is LNHDA and CDR2 is SQIVND (reference sequence). The CDR3 is CASIPGQGSWTEAFF. In nucleotides, the CDR3 is TGTGCCAGTATCCCCGGACAGGGGAGTTGGACTGAAGCTTTCTTT.

The chain employs TRBV5-1 and TRBJ2-5; maybe TRBD2 (6 bases). The CDR3 length is 15 residues. V was pared by 8 bases and J by 2 bases, with 19 bases between. CDR1 SGHRS and CDR2 YFSETQ come from the germline V gene. CDR3 protein: CASHGTPGVQETQYF. The CDR3 DNA reads as TGCGCCAGTCATGGGACGCCGGGGGTTCAAGAGACCCAGTACTTC.

The rearrangement joins TRBV19 to TRBJ1-1, with D unclear. Trimming took off 4 bases at V and 12 bases at J, with 9 bases between the two ends. The CDR3 is made up of 10 amino acids. Looked up from germline, CDR1 is LNHDA and CDR2 is SQIVND (reference sequence). The CDR3 region is CASSTSRPFF. The CDR3, as DNA: TGTGCCAGTAGTACCTCGCGGCCTTTCTTT.

The V and J genes are TRBV7-2 and TRBJ1-3; D might be TRBD1 (5 bases). The CDR3 has 14 residues. Germline loops: CDR1 SGHTA, CDR2 FQGNSA. Trimming removed 1 base from V and 5 bases from J, with 9 bases in between. CDR3 nucleotides: TGTGCCAGCAGCTTAGTTCAGGGCCGAAACACCATATATTTT. Its protein is CASSLVQGRNTIYF.

The rearrangement joins TRBV9 to TRBJ1-1; no clear D. Germline V gives CDR1 SGDLS, CDR2 YYNGEE. The CDR3 length is 13 residues. V was clipped by 3 bases and J by 5 bases, with 11 bases between them. The CDR3 sequence: CASSAREGTEAFF. The CDR3 coding sequence is TGTGCCAGCAGCGCTCGAGAGGGAACTGAAGCTTTCTTT.

This clone has just one count. The same CDR3 also results from other DNA sequences found in this sample. The chain joins TRBV6-5 to TRBJ2-7; TRBD1 matches 11 bases. Germline-derived CDR1 and CDR2 are MNHEY and SVGAGI. J gave up 3 bases and V 3 bases, and 4 bases lay outside the gene matches. CDR3 length: 15 amino acids. In DNA, the CDR3 is TGTGCCAGCAGTTATTCTGGGACAGGGGGCTACGAGCAGTACTTC. Protein: CASSYSGTGGYEQYF.

V usage is TRBV18 and J usage is TRBJ2-5; tentatively, D is TRBD2 (6 bases). The CDR3 extends over 18 amino acids. Germline CDR1 KGHSH, CDR2 LQKENI. V lost 2 bases and J lost 1, with 20 bases in between. CDR3 region: CASSPYGFGGTGQETQYF. The CDR3 nucleotides are TGTGCCAGCTCACCATACGGTTTCGGAGGGACGGGCCAAGAGACCCAGTACTTC.

This clone appeared a single time. This sequence joins TRBV6-5 and TRBJ1-5, with TRBD1 matching over 7 bases. After removal of 6 bases from V and 5 bases from J, the junction contained 4 bases not matched to a gene. The germline CDR1 and CDR2 sequences are MNHEY and SVGAGI. The CDR3 is 13 amino acids. The CDR3 nucleotides read TGTGCCAGCAGCATTACAGGGGATCAGCCCCAGCATTTT. Its protein is CASSITGDQPQHF.